The next 5 T cell receptor beta chains were all read from a single sample in a study of cytotoxic CD8 clonotypes in ibrutinib-treated CLL. Produced via immunoSEQ multiplex PCR; TCRdb's table is partial and in-frame only. The table has roughly 150,000 clones, around nine tenths seen once. The source material was PBMCs, sampled at disease progression, from a patient treated with ibrutinib. Receptors originate from a human donor with chronic lymphocytic leukemia.

This chain uses TRBV19 with TRBJ1-1; D ambiguous. V was shortened by 11 bases and J by 1 base, with 8 bases between the two germline ends. Germline V gene lookup returns CDR1 LNHDA and CDR2 SQIVND (reference sequence). This CDR3 is built from 11 residues. CDR3 protein: CACEENTEAFF. The CDR3 DNA reads as TGTGCCTGCGAGGAGAACACTGAAGCTTTCTTT.

The chain couples TRBV9 to TRBJ2-7; 7 positions agree with TRBD1. V was pared by 3 bases and J by 3 bases, with 12 bases of the junction left unmatched. The CDR3 covers 16 residues. Germline lookup yields CDR1 SGDLS and CDR2 YYNGEE. The CDR3 DNA reads as TGTGCCAGCAGCGCACTCGGACAGGCCCCCGACTACGAGCAGTACTTC. It yields the protein CASSALGQAPDYEQYF.

V and J are TRBV5-1 and TRBJ1-1; possibly TRBD1 for D (6 bases). Trimming removed 4 bases at V and 3 bases at J, with 13 bases between. This CDR3 region has 14 residues. In germline, CDR1 is SGHRS, CDR2 YFSETQ. The CDR3 coding sequence is TGCGCCAGCAGCCCGCAAGGGGGGGACACTGAAGCTTTCTTT. Its protein product is CASSPQGGDTEAFF.

The chain joins TRBV7-7 to TRBJ2-2; D is perhaps TRBD1 (5 bases). From germline, CDR1 is SSHAT and CDR2 FNYEAQ (reference sequence). The CDR3 sequence is 16 residues long. V lost 1 base and J 0 bases, leaving 9 bases between the germline ends. The CDR3 reads CASSLVRVSNTGELFF. Here the CDR3 DNA reads TGTGCCAGCAGCTTAGTCAGGGTCTCGAACACCGGGGAGCTGTTTTTT.

This clone was seen only a few times. The chain joins TRBV5-8 to TRBJ1-2; D is possibly TRBD1 (6 bases). CDR1 is SGHTS and CDR2 is YDEGEE in the germline V gene. This CDR3 region has 14 residues. V lost 1 base, J lost 3 bases, and 10 bases lay in between. The CDR3 coding sequence is TGTGCCAGCAGCTTGCAGGGGAACTACTATGGCTACACCTTC. Protein: CASSLQGNYYGYTF.